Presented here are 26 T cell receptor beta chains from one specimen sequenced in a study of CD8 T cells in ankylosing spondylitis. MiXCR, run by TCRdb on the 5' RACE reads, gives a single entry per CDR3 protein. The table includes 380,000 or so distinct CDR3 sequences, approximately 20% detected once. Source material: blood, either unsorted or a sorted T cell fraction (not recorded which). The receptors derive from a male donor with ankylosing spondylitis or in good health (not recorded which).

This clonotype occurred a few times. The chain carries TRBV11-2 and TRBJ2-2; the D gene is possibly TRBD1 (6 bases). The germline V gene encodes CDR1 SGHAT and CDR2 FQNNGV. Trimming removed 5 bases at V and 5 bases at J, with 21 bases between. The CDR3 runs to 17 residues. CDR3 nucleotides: TGTGCCAGCAGCCCCTACCCCGCAGGGGCGACTACCGGGGAGCTGTTTTTT. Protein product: CASSPYPAGATTGELFF.

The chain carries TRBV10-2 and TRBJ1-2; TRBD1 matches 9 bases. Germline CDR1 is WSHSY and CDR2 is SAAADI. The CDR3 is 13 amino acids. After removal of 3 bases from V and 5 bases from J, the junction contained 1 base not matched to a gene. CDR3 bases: TGCGCCAGCAGTGAAGGGACAGGGTATGGCTACACCTTC. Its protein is CASSEGTGYGYTF.

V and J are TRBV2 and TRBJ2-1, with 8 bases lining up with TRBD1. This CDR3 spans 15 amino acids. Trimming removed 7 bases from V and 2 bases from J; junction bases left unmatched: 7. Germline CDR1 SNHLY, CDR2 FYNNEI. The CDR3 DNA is TGTGCCAGCATCGTGCGGACAGGGACCTACAATGAGCAGTTCTTC. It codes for CASIVRTGTYNEQFF.

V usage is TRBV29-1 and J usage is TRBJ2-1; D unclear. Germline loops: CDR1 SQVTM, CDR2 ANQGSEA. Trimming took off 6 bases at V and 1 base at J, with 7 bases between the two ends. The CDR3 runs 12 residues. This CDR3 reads CSVDASYNEQFF. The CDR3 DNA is TGCAGCGTCGATGCGTCCTACAATGAGCAGTTCTTC.

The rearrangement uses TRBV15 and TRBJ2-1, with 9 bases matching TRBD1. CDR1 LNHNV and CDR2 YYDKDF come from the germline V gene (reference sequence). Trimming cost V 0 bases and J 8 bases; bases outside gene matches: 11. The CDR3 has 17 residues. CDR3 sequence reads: CATSRDLWTGALYEQFF. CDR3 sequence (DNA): TGTGCCACCAGCAGAGATCTCTGGACAGGGGCGCTGTATGAGCAGTTCTTC.

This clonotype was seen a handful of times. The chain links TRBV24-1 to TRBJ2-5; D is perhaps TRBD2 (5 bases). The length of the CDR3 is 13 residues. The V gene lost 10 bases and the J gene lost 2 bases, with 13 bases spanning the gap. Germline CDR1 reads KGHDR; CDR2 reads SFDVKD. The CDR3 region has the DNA TGTGCCACACGACCCGGGGAACAAGAGACCCAGTACTTC. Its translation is CATRPGEQETQYF.

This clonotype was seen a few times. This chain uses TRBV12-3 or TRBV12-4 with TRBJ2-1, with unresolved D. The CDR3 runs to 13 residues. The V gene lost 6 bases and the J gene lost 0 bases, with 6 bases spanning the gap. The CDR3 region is CASSQASYNEQFF. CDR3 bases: TGTGCCAGCAGCCAGGCCTCCTACAATGAGCAGTTCTTC.

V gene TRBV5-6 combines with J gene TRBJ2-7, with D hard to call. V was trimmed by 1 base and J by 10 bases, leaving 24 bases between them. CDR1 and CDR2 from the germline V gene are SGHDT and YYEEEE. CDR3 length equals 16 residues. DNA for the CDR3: TGTGCCAGCAGCTTGTTGGCGACCCCTGGATTGGGCGGACAGTACTTC. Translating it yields CASSLLATPGLGGQYF.

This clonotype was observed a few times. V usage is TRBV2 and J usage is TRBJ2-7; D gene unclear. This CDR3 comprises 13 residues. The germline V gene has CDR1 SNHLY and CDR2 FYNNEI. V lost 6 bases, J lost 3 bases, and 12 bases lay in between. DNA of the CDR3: TGTGCCAGCAGCGGACGGCTTTTCTACGAGCAGTACTTC. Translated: CASSGRLFYEQYF.

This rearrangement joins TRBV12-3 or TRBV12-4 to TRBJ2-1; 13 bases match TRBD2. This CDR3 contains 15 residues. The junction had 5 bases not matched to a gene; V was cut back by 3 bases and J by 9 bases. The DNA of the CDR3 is TGTGCCAGCAGTTTTAGGACTAGCGGGGGAGTTGAGCAGTTCTTC. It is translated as CASSFRTSGGVEQFF.

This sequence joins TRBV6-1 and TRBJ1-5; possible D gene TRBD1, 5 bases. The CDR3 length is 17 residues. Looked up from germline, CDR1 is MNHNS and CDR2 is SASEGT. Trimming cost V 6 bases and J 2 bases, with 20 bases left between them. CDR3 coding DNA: TGTGCCAGCAGCACTAACAGGAGGCCGGGAGGCAATCAGCCCCAGCATTTT. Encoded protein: CASSTNRRPGGNQPQHF.

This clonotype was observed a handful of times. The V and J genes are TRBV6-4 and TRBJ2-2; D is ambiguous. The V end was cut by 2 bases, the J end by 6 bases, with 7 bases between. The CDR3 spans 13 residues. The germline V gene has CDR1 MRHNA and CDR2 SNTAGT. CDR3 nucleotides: TGTGCCAGCAGTGACGGTTGGTCCGGGGAGCTGTTTTTT. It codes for CASSDGWSGELFF.

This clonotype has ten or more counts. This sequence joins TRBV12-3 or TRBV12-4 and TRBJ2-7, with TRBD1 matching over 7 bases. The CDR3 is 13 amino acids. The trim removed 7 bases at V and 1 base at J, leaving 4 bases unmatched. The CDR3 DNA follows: TGTGCCAGCACCCTGGGACAGTCCTACGAGCAGTACTTC. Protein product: CASTLGQSYEQYF.

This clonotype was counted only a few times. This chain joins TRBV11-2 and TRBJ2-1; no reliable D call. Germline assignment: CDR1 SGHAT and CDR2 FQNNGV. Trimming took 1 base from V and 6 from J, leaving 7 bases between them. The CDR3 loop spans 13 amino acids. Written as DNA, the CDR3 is TGTGCCAGCAGCTTAGCAGGTACCAATGAGCAGTTCTTC. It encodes CASSLAGTNEQFF.

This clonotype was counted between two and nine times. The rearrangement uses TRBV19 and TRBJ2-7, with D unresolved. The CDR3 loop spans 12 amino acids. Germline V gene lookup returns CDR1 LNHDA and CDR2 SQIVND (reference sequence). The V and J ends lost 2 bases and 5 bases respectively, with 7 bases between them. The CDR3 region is CASSISRDEQYF. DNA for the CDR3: TGTGCCAGTAGTATAAGTCGGGACGAGCAGTACTTC. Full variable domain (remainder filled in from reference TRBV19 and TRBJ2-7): DGGITQSPKYLFRKEGQNVTLSCEQNLNHDAMYWYRQDPGQGLRLIYYSQIVNDFQKGDIAEGYSVSREKKESFPLTVTSAQKNPTAFYLCASSISRDEQYFGPGTRLTVT.

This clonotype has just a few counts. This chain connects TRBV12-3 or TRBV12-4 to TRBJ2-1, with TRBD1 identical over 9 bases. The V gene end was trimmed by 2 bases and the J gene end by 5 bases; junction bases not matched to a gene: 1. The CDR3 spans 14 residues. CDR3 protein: CASSLWTGDNEQFF. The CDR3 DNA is TGTGCCAGCAGTTTATGGACAGGGGACAATGAGCAGTTCTTC.

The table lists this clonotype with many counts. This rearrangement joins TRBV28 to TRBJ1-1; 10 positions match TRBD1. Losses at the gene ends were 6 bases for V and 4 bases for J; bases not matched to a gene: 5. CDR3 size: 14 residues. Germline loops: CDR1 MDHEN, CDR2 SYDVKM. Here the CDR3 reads CASSLTGGGTEAFF. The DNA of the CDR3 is TGTGCCAGCAGCTTGACAGGGGGCGGCACTGAAGCTTTCTTT.

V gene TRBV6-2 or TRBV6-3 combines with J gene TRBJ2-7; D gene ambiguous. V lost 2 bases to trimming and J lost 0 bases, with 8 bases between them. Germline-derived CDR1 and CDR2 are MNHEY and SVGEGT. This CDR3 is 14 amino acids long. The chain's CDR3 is CASSYEVNSYEQYF. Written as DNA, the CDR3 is TGTGCCAGCAGTTACGAGGTGAACTCCTACGAGCAGTACTTC.

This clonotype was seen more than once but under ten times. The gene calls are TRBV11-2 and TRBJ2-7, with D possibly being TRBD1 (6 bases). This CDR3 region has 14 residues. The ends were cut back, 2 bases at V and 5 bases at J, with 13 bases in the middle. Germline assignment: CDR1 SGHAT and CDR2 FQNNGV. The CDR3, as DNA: TGTGCCAGCAGCTTATTCAAGGGGGACCACGAGCAGTACTTC. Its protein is CASSLFKGDHEQYF.

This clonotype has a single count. CDR3 coding DNA: TGTGCCAGCAGTTGGCCCGGGCGGGCGGAGCAGTACTTC. As protein: CASSWPGRAEQYF. V and J are TRBV16 and TRBJ2-7; TRBD2 is a possible D gene (5 bases). V lost 6 bases to trimming and J lost 7 bases, with 16 bases between them. The CDR3 is 13 amino acids. Germline V lookup: CDR1 KGHSY, CDR2 FQNENV.

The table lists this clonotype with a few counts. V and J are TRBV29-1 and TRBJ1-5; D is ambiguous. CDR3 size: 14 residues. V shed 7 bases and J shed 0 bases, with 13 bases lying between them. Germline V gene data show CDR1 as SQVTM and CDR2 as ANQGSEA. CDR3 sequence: CSARDGNSNQPQHF. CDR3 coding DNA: TGCAGCGCCCGCGACGGGAATAGCAATCAGCCCCAGCATTTT. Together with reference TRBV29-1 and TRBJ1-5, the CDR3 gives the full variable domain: SAVISQKPSRDICQRGTSLTIQCQVDSQVTMMFWYRQQPGQSLTLIATANQGSEATYESGFVIDKFPISRPNLTFSTLTVSNMSPEDSSIYLCSARDGNSNQPQHFGDGTRLSIL.

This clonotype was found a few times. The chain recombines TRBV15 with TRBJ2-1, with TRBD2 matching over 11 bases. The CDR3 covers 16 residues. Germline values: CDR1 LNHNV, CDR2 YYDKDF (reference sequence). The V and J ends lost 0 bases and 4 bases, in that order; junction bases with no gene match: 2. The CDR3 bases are TGTGCCACCAGCAGAGAGGGGACTAGCGGTTACAATGAGCAGTTCTTC. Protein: CATSREGTSGYNEQFF.

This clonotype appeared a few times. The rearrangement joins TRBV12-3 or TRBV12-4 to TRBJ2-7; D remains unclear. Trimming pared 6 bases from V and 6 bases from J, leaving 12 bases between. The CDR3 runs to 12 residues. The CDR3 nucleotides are TGTGCCAGCAGCCCGACACCTTCCGAGCAGTACTTC. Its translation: CASSPTPSEQYF.

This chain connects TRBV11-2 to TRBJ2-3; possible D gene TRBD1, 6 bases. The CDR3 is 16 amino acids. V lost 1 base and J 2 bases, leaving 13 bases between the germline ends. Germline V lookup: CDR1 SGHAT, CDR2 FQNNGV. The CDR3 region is CASSLGNRAPTDTQYF. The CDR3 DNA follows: TGTGCCAGCAGCTTAGGTAACAGGGCCCCCACAGATACGCAGTATTTT.

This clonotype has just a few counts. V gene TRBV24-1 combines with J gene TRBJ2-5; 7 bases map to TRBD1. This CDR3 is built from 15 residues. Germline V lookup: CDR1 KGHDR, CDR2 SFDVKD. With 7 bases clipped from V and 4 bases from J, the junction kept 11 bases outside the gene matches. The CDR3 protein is CATSHRDSGPETQYF. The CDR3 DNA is TGTGCCACCAGCCACCGGGACAGTGGCCCAGAGACCCAGTACTTC.

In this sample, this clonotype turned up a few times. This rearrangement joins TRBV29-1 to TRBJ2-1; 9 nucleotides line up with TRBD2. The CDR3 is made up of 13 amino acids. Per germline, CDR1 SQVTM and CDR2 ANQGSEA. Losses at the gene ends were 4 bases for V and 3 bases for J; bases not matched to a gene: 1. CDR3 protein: CSVGSGGYNEQFF. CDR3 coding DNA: TGCAGCGTTGGTAGCGGGGGCTACAATGAGCAGTTCTTC.